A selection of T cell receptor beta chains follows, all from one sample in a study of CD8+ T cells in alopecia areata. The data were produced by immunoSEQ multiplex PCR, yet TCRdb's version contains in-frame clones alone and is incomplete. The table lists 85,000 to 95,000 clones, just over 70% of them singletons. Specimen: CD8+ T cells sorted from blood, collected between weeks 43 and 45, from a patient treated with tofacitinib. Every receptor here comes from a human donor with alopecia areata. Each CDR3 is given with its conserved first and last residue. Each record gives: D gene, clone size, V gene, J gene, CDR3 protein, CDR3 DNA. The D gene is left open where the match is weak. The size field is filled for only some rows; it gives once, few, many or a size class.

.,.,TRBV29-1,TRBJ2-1,CSVDRNEQFF,TGCAGCGTTGACCGCAATGAGCAGTTCTTC
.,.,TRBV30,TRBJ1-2,CAWTNGYGYTF,TGTGCCTGGACGAACGGGTATGGCTACACCTTC
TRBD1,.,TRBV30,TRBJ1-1,CAWNSGGNTEAFF,TGTGCCTGGAACTCAGGGGGAAACACTGAAGCTTTCTTT
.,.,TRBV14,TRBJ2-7,CASSQGGYEQYF,TGTGCCAGCAGCCAAGGGGGCTACGAGCAGTACTTC
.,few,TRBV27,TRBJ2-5,CASIRGQETQYF,TGTGCCAGCATACGGGGGCAAGAGACCCAGTACTTC
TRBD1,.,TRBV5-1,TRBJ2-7,CASSLHTGQGTRVEQYF,TGCGCCAGCAGCTTGCACACGGGACAGGGGACTCGGGTCGAGCAGTACTTC
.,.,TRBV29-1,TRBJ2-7,CSVGDNRGYEQYF,TGCAGCGTGGGGGACAATCGTGGCTACGAGCAGTACTTC
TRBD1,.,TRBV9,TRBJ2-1,CASSVPLGGQGADNEQFF,TGTGCCAGCAGCGTACCCCTAGGGGGACAGGGGGCAGATAATGAGCAGTTCTTC
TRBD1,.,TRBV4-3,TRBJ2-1,CASSPGTAHDEQFF,TGCGCCAGCAGCCCTGGGACAGCCCACGATGAGCAGTTCTTC
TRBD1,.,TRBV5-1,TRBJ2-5,CASSLTGTDRQETQYF,TGCGCCAGCAGCTTGACCGGGACAGATAGACAAGAGACCCAGTACTTC
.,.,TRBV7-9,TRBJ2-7,CASSLSAYEQYF,TGTGCCAGCAGCTTATCTGCCTACGAGCAGTACTTC
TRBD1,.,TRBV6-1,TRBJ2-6,CASSDRGSGANVLTF,TGTGCCAGCAGTGACAGGGGGTCTGGGGCCAACGTCCTGACTTTC
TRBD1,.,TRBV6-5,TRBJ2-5,CATYSRDRGQTQYF,TGTGCCACCTACAGCCGGGACAGGGGACAGACCCAGTACTTC
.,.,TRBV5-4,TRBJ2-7,CASSPGQSEQYF,TGTGCCAGCAGTCCAGGCCAGAGTGAGCAGTACTTC
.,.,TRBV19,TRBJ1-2,CASSSVDNYGYTF,TGTGCCAGTAGTTCCGTCGACAACTATGGCTACACCTTC
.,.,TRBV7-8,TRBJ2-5,CASSLYTRRETQYF,TGTGCCAGCAGCCTATACACTAGGAGGGAGACCCAGTACTTC
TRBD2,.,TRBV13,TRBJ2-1,CASSLSGLAGENEQFF,TGTGCCAGCAGCTTATCGGGACTAGCGGGGGAGAATGAGCAGTTCTTC
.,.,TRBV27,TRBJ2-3,CASSRRPRTGATTDTQYF,TGTGCCAGCAGTCGGAGGCCCCGAACGGGGGCGACCACAGATACGCAGTATTTT
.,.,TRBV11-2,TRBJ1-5,CASSLGGGSNQPQHF,TGTGCCAGCAGCTTAGGAGGAGGCAGCAATCAGCCCCAGCATTTT
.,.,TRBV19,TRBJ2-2,CASSITGELFF,TGTGCCAGTAGTATCACCGGGGAGCTGTTTTTT
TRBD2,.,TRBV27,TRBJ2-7,CASRKTSGGSEQYF,TGTGCCAGCAGGAAGACTAGCGGGGGGTCGGAGCAGTACTTC
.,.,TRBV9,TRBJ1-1,CASSTGTANTEAFF,TGTGCCAGCAGCACCGGGACTGCGAACACTGAAGCTTTCTTT
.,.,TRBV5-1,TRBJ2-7,CASSPQGYEQYF,TGCGCCAGCAGCCCGCAGGGCTACGAGCAGTACTTC
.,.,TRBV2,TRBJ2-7,CASSEAPARDKSEQYF,TGTGCCAGCAGTGAAGCCCCCGCGAGGGATAAGAGCGAGCAGTACTTC
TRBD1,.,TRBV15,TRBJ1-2,CATSRVGGQGGNVDGYTF,TGTGCCACCAGCAGAGTAGGAGGACAGGGGGGAAATGTGGATGGCTACACCTTC
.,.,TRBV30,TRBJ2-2,CAWNSGTLTGELFF,TGTGCCTGGAATTCTGGGACACTCACCGGGGAGCTGTTTTTT
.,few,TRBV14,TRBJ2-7,CASGDGATYEQYF,TGTGCCAGCGGGGACGGGGCAACCTACGAGCAGTACTTC
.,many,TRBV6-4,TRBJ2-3,CASSDSQGTDTQYF,TGTGCCAGCAGTGACTCTCAGGGCACAGATACGCAGTATTTT
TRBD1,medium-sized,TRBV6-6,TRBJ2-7,CASSYGDSSYEQYF,TGTGCCAGCAGTTACGGGGACAGCTCCTACGAGCAGTACTTC
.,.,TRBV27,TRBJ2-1,CASSLSSGAGPYNEQFF,TGTGCCAGCAGTTTATCGTCCGGGGCCGGACCCTACAATGAGCAGTTCTTC
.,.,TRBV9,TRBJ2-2,CASSPAGASPGELFF,TGTGCCAGCAGCCCTGCGGGGGCCAGCCCCGGGGAGCTGTTTTTT
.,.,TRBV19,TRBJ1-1,CASSMMGDGDTEAFF,TGTGCCAGTAGTATGATGGGGGATGGAGACACTGAAGCTTTCTTT
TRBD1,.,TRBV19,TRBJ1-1,CATTTRDRERRGTEAFF,TGTGCCACCACGACTCGGGACAGGGAACGTAGGGGCACTGAAGCTTTCTTT
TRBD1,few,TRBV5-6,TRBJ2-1,CASSWDRGWNEQFF,TGTGCCAGCAGCTGGGACAGGGGGTGGAATGAGCAGTTCTTC
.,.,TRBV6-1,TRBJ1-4,CASSEVDGGVGEKLFF,TGTGCCAGCAGTGAAGTGGATGGGGGAGTTGGTGAAAAACTGTTTTTT
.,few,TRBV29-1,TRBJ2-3,CSVVMDTDTQYF,TGCAGCGTTGTTATGGACACAGATACGCAGTATTTT
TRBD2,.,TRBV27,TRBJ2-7,CASSFSSGGGLSYEQYF,TGTGCCAGCAGTTTCTCCTCGGGGGGAGGGCTGTCCTACGAGCAGTACTTC
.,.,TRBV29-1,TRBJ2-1,CSVVRDEQFF,TGCAGCGTCGTAAGGGATGAGCAGTTCTTC
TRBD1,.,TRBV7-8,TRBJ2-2,CASTDRGPTGELFF,TGTGCCAGCACAGACAGGGGGCCCACCGGGGAGCTGTTTTTT
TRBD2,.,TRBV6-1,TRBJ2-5,CASSDGAERGETQYF,TGTGCCAGCAGTGATGGGGCAGAGCGGGGGGAGACCCAGTACTTC
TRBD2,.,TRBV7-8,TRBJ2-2,CASSWERGGTGELFF,TGTGCCAGCAGCTGGGAGCGGGGGGGAACCGGGGAGCTGTTTTTT
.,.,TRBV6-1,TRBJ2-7,CASSRVTSYEQYF,TGTGCCAGCAGTAGAGTTACATCCTACGAGCAGTACTTC
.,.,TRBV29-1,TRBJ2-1,CSVEGGDPNEQFF,TGCAGCGTTGAAGGGGGGGACCCGAATGAGCAGTTCTTC
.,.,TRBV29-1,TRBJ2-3,CSVEGTRDTDTQYF,TGCAGCGTTGAAGGCACTAGAGACACAGATACGCAGTATTTT
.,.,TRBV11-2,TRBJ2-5,CASSLDAETQYF,TGTGCCAGCAGCTTAGATGCGGAGACCCAGTACTTC
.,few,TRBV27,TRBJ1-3,CASSSRGSDSGNTIYF,TGTGCCAGCAGTTCGCGCGGGTCCGACTCTGGAAACACCATATATTTT
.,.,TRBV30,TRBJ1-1,CAWSVQGLGTEAFF,TGTGCCTGGAGTGTACAGGGCTTGGGGACTGAAGCTTTCTTT
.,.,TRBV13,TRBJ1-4,CASSQRGGKGEKLFF,TGTGCCAGCAGCCAGAGGGGGGGCAAGGGTGAAAAACTGTTTTTT
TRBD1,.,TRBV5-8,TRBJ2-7,CASRPTGDYEQYF,TGTGCCAGCAGACCTACAGGGGACTACGAGCAGTACTTC